This TCR beta chain was identified in a study of blood T cell repertoires in COVID-19. Here immunoSEQ multiplex PCR was the method, and the copy in TCRdb shows in-frame clones only, minus some. The repertoire consists of some 150,000 clones, with roughly 83% occurring once and the leading ten covering more than 8.5%. Categorization into cohorts depended on clinical history that participants reported. Germline CDR1 SGHNT, CDR2 YENEEA. The V gene end was trimmed by 5 bases and the J gene end by 4 bases; junction bases not matched to a gene: 13. The CDR3 length is 18 residues. This sequence was found in a man in his forties or fifties who had recovered from COVID-19. The V gene is TRBV11-3, the J gene TRBJ2-3; 12 nucleotides agree with TRBD2. Sequencing was carried out using PBMCs or T cells enriched from blood (not recorded which). The CDR3 sequence: CASSRSSGGALQPDTQYF. Written as DNA, the CDR3 is TGTGCCAGCAGCAGGTCTAGCGGGGGGGCCTTACAGCCAGATACGCAGTATTTT.